This T cell receptor (beta chain) was recorded in a study of regulatory T cells in long-lasting Graves disease. Assembly of TCR beta libraries relied on iRepertoire HTBI primers together with Arm-PCR of CDR3 regions. TCRdb redid the calling of the multiplex PCR reads with MiXCR, one entry per CDR3 protein. The repertoire holds about 610,000 distinct CDR3 sequences, with about 16% as singletons. Germline lookup yields CDR1 SNHLY and CDR2 FYNNEI. V dropped 6 bases and J dropped 3 bases, with 12 bases sitting between them. The CDR3 length is 14 residues. As to time point: newly diagnosed GD, antithyroid drugs for less than 3 months. Scientists built the TCR library using RNA that was extracted from PBMCs. Staff took about 9 milliliters of peripheral blood and put it into EDTA tubes. This clonotype was observed a few times. In addition, the sample was reused for a study of T cells in Graves' hyperthyroidism and ophthalmopathy. That paper states: Stable Graves' hyperthyroidism meant no ophthalmopathy progression within 18 months. Among the patients, aged 18 to 65, hyperthyroidism was newly diagnosed and had lasted under 2 months.

The V gene is TRBV2, the J gene TRBJ2-1, with D uncertain. The source of this sequence is a man aged 18 to 30 with Graves disease. This sample comprised peripheral blood mononuclear cells (PBMCs), obtained at new diagnosis, from a patient treated with antithyroid drugs. The CDR3 nucleotides are TGTGCCAGCAGCCCCTCCAGCCACTACAATGAGCAGTTCTTC. Translated: CASSPSSHYNEQFF.